Each of the 19 T cell receptor beta chains below was sequenced from the same sample in a study of CD8+CD57+ T cells in acquired aplastic anemia. Genomic DNA, the template, was used for profiling of the TCR beta VDJ and CDR3. Each CDR3 protein gets one entry after TCRdb re-called the reads with MiXCR. The table shows approximately 200,000 distinct CDR3 sequences, with less than 65% occurring only once. Sequenced material: sorted CD4+, CD8+, or CD8+CD57+ T cells (not recorded which) from PBMCs. These TCRs come from a human donor in good health, serving as a control.

The V gene is TRBV25-1, the J gene TRBJ2-3; 7 positions match TRBD1. The CDR3 totals 14 residues. CDR1 is MGHDK and CDR2 is SYGVNS in the germline V gene. V was pared by 6 bases and J by 3 bases, with 6 bases of the junction left unmatched. Written as DNA, the CDR3 is TGTGCCAGCAGAACAGGGGTAGGGACAGATACGCAGTATTTT. This codes for CASRTGVGTDTQYF.

The chain is built from TRBV12-3 or TRBV12-4 and TRBJ1-5; TRBD1 is a possible D gene (5 bases). The CDR3 has 14 amino acids. V was shortened by 5 bases and J by 2 bases, with 10 bases between the two germline ends. CDR3 nucleotide sequence: TGTGCCAGCAGTGTTGGGGCGCGCAATCAGCCCCAGCATTTT. It specifies CASSVGARNQPQHF.

This clonotype was observed at least ten times. This chain joins TRBV20-1 and TRBJ1-5, with D tentatively TRBD1 (6 bases). There are 15 residues in the CDR3. CDR1 and CDR2 from the germline V gene are DFQATT and SNEGSKA (reference sequence). V gave up 5 bases and J gave up 2 bases, with 16 bases separating them. The CDR3 here is CSAFEGGKGNQPQHF. In nucleotides, the CDR3 is TGCAGTGCTTTCGAGGGGGGAAAAGGCAATCAGCCCCAGCATTTT.

The chain employs TRBV7-6 and TRBJ2-7, with TRBD2 identical over 8 bases. The CDR3 sequence is 14 residues long. V was clipped by 4 bases and J by 2 bases; unmatched bases: 4. Germline V gives CDR1 SGHVS, CDR2 FNYEAQ. CDR3 in amino acids: CASSSGTRAYEQYF. The CDR3 DNA sequence: TGTGCCAGCAGCTCCGGGACTAGAGCCTACGAGCAGTACTTC.

The CDR3 loop is CASSIWERGVQETQYF. The CDR3 DNA is TGTGCCAGCAGCATCTGGGAACGGGGGGTCCAAGAGACCCAGTACTTC. The V and J genes are TRBV7-9 and TRBJ2-5; 7 positions match TRBD2. Germline V lookup: CDR1 SEHNR, CDR2 FQNEAQ (reference sequence). The J segment lost 1 base and the V segment lost 5 bases, leaving 10 bases of the junction unmatched. The CDR3 is 16 residues long.

The rearrangement joins TRBV24-1 to TRBJ2-3, with D hard to call. The V end was cut by 1 base, the J end by 6 bases, with 10 bases between. The germline V gene encodes CDR1 KGHDR and CDR2 SFDVKD. CDR3 size: 14 residues. In DNA form, the CDR3 reads TGTGCCACCAGTGATTTCACCCTGTCCGATACGCAGTATTTT. This sequence encodes CATSDFTLSDTQYF.

The rearrangement links TRBV6-5 to TRBJ1-5; a possible D gene is TRBD1 (6 bases). Germline V gene lookup returns CDR1 MNHEY and CDR2 SVGAGI. Trimming stripped 0 bases from V and 8 bases from J, with 14 bases between. This CDR3 spans 15 amino acids. CDR3: CASSYSSKGGEPQHF. Written as DNA, the CDR3 is TGTGCCAGCAGTTACTCGAGTAAGGGGGGAGAGCCCCAGCATTTT.

The chain joins TRBV7-8 to TRBJ1-6; D uncertain. With 5 bases removed from V and 10 bases from J, the gap between germline ends came to 18 bases. Germline CDR1 is SGHVS and CDR2 is FQNEAQ. The CDR3 loop spans 15 amino acids. The CDR3 region is CASSTDTGRGSPLHF. DNA of the CDR3: TGTGCCAGCAGCACCGATACGGGCCGAGGGTCACCCCTCCACTTT.

The table lists this clonotype with many counts. CDR3 in DNA: TGCGCCAGCAGTGAGCGGGGGGGTAGGCAAGCTAACTATGGCTACACCTTC. It specifies CASSERGGRQANYGYTF. This sequence joins TRBV10-1 and TRBJ1-2, with D maybe TRBD1 (5 bases). The CDR3 sequence is 17 residues long. The V end lost 2 bases, the J end lost 0 bases, and 16 bases lay between the germline ends. The V gene's germline CDR1 is WNHNN and CDR2 SYGVQD (reference sequence).

The chain combines TRBV15 with TRBJ1-1, with 8 nucleotides matching TRBD1. The germline CDR1 and CDR2 sequences are LNHNV and YYDKDF (reference sequence). V lost 2 bases to trimming and J lost 8 bases; unmatched junction nucleotides: 7. This CDR3 contains 14 residues. CDR3 region: CATSRIGQGGEAFF. The CDR3, as DNA: TGTGCCACCAGCAGAATTGGACAGGGAGGGGAAGCTTTCTTT.

This chain uses TRBV19 with TRBJ1-2; D is undetermined. Trimming took 5 bases from V and 7 from J, leaving 17 bases between them. This CDR3 contains 14 residues. Per the germline V gene, CDR1 is LNHDA and CDR2 is SQIVND (reference sequence). DNA of the CDR3: TGTGCCAGTAGTCTGGGGAGGGAGGTACCTGGCTACACCTTC. Amino acids: CASSLGREVPGYTF.

This clonotype was detected ten times or more. The genes are TRBV7-6 and TRBJ1-2; D unresolved. V gave up 5 bases and J gave up 5 bases, with 6 bases separating them. The CDR3 consists of 11 residues. CDR1 SGHVS and CDR2 FNYEAQ come from the germline V gene. The CDR3 nucleotides are TGTGCCAGCAGCCCCGGGTATGGCTACACCTTC. It yields the protein CASSPGYGYTF.

V gene TRBV25-1 combines with J gene TRBJ1-6; the match to TRBD1 covers 7 bases. Germline lookup yields CDR1 MGHDK and CDR2 SYGVNS. Trimming cost V 3 bases and J 2 bases; bases outside gene matches: 4. The CDR3 is made up of 16 amino acids. The CDR3: CASSESQGAYNSPLHF. In nucleotides, the CDR3 is TGTGCCAGCAGTGAGTCCCAGGGGGCCTATAATTCACCCCTCCACTTT. Complete variable domain (other parts from reference TRBV25-1 and TRBJ1-6): EADIYQTPRYLVIGTGKKITLECSQTMGHDKMYWYQQDPGMELHLIHYSYGVNSTEKGDLSSESTVSRIRTEHFPLTLESARPSHTSQYLCASSESQGAYNSPLHFGNGTRLTVT.

This clonotype has a handful of counts. The CDR3 region is CSVEDLGGAIETQYF. In nucleotides, the CDR3 is TGCAGCGTTGAAGATCTGGGAGGGGCAATAGAGACCCAGTACTTC. The V gene is TRBV29-1, the J gene TRBJ2-5; 7 bases fit TRBD2. Germline V gene sequence: CDR1 SQVTM, CDR2 ANQGSEA. The CDR3 runs 15 residues. With V trimmed by 0 bases and J by 4 bases, 8 bases remained unmatched.

The rearrangement uses TRBV10-3 and TRBJ1-1; D possibly corresponds to TRBD1 (5 bases). Germline V gene lookup returns CDR1 ENHRY and CDR2 SYGVKD. V was cut by 6 bases and J by 3 bases, with 14 bases left in between. The CDR3 consists of 14 residues. CDR3 sequence: CAISPRGRHTEAFF. CDR3 sequence (DNA): TGTGCCATCAGCCCGAGGGGACGGCACACTGAAGCTTTCTTT.

The table lists this clonotype with many counts. The J gene is TRBJ2-7, the V gene TRBV2; D may be TRBD2 (6 bases). The CDR3 is made up of 12 amino acids. Germline V lookup: CDR1 SNHLY, CDR2 FYNNEI. Trimming took 6 bases from V and 6 from J, leaving 12 bases between them. For the CDR3, the DNA is TGTGCCAGCAGGGGGGGTGGTATCGAGCAGTACTTC. Translation: CASRGGGIEQYF.

This chain connects TRBV15 to TRBJ1-3, with TRBD1 matching over 9 bases. This CDR3 has 15 amino acids. CDR1 is LNHNV, CDR2 YYDKDF, per germline (reference sequence). J lost 3 bases, V lost 5 bases, and 5 bases had no gene match. This CDR3 reads CATSLTGGFGNTIYF. As DNA, the CDR3 is TGTGCCACCAGCTTGACAGGGGGTTTTGGAAACACCATATATTTT.

The rearrangement joins TRBV5-4 to TRBJ1-1; no firm D call. V lost 0 bases and J 11 bases, leaving 8 bases between the germline ends. This CDR3 has 11 residues. Germline CDR1 is SGHNT and CDR2 is YYREEE (reference sequence). As DNA, the CDR3 is TGTGCCAGCAGCTTGGCTAGCGGGGCTTTCTTT. Amino acid sequence: CASSLASGAFF.

There are a few counts of this clonotype. The chain combines TRBV27 with TRBJ1-2; TRBD1 matches at 10 bases. Germline V gene lookup returns CDR1 MNHEY and CDR2 SMNVEV (reference sequence). The length of the CDR3 is 17 residues. J was trimmed by 4 bases and V by 6 bases; bases with no gene match: 14. This CDR3 reads CASRPGTGELRSYGYTF. DNA for the CDR3: TGTGCCAGCAGGCCTGGGACAGGGGAGCTTCGTAGCTATGGCTACACCTTC.